The rows below give T cell receptor beta chains drawn from one sample of a study of Graves' ophthalmopathy and Graves' hyperthyroidism. TCRdb re-analysed the multiplex PCR reads in MiXCR, keeping a single row per CDR3 protein. This sample carries around 590,000 distinct CDR3 sequences, under 40% of them seen once, and the ten largest clones take about 4.1%. Sequencing was done on a sample of peripheral blood or thyroid tissue (not recorded which). The receptors were sampled from an adult man with Graves' hyperthyroidism. Both conserved end residues are trimmed from each CDR3. Fields, in order: D gene, clone size, V gene, J gene, CDR3 protein. The D gene is left open where the match is weak. For some rows the clone size is stated as once, few or many, or as a class when expanded; others skip it.

d_call: TRBD1; clone_size: many; v_call: TRBV6-1; j_call: TRBJ1-5; cdr3_aa: ASRDLDRVDQH
d_call: NA; clone_size: NA; v_call: TRBV10-3; j_call: TRBJ1-1; cdr3_aa: AISSIGGRPTEAF
d_call: NA; clone_size: few; v_call: TRBV2; j_call: TRBJ2-3; cdr3_aa: ASKRAGGTDTQY
d_call: TRBD1; clone_size: NA; v_call: TRBV29-1; j_call: TRBJ2-7; cdr3_aa: SRIDRGPYEQY
d_call: TRBD1; clone_size: many; v_call: TRBV20-1; j_call: TRBJ2-7; cdr3_aa: SAEPRDRGAYEQY
d_call: NA; clone_size: NA; v_call: TRBV7-2; j_call: NA; cdr3_aa: ASSLGANNEQF
d_call: TRBD1; clone_size: NA; v_call: TRBV20-1; j_call: TRBJ2-7; cdr3_aa: SATLTGNNYEQY
d_call: TRBD1; clone_size: many; v_call: TRBV29-1; j_call: TRBJ1-2; cdr3_aa: SAHTGGAGYT
d_call: NA; clone_size: few; v_call: TRBV6-6; j_call: TRBJ1-3; cdr3_aa: ASSRVSGNTIY
d_call: NA; clone_size: once; v_call: TRBV7-9; j_call: TRBJ2-5; cdr3_aa: ASSSDREDETQY
d_call: TRBD2; clone_size: few; v_call: TRBV7-2; j_call: NA; cdr3_aa: ASSPSGMGDEQF
d_call: NA; clone_size: NA; v_call: TRBV18; j_call: TRBJ2-3; cdr3_aa: ASSPPLGHTQY
d_call: NA; clone_size: NA; v_call: TRBV9; j_call: TRBJ2-5; cdr3_aa: ASTTGPGVGETQY
d_call: NA; clone_size: many; v_call: TRBV20-1; j_call: TRBJ1-1; cdr3_aa: SATGVNTEAF
d_call: NA; clone_size: many; v_call: TRBV12-3/TRBV12-4; j_call: TRBJ1-2; cdr3_aa: ASSLRGRNYGYT